This entry is about one TCR beta chain. Its antigen is undetermined. Template switching, a step in the protocol, added a universal primer site, and cDNA carried unique molecular identifiers. TCRdb passed the 5' RACE reads through MiXCR, listing each CDR3 protein once. Seen here are under 400,000 distinct CDR3 sequences, roughly 9% observed once, and the top ten hold roughly 8.9%. This CDR3 region has 17 residues. V trimming: 1 base; J trimming: 6 bases; junction bases outside the gene matches: 9. Germline CDR1 and CDR2: LGHDT and YNNKEL (reference sequence). This record comes from a study of identical twins. Notes on the study in general: Within beta out-of-frame sequences, the excess sharing observed between twins was weaker. There was more out-of-frame TCR alpha sharing in monozygotic twins than models estimated.

This receptor was taken from a woman aged 50 to 60 in good health. Sample: naive T cells sorted from blood. The rearrangement joins TRBV3-1 to TRBJ2-1, with 10 nucleotides matching TRBD2. The CDR3 region is CASSQGLAGVIGNEQFF. CDR3 DNA: TGTGCCAGCAGCCAAGGGCTAGCGGGAGTTATAGGCAATGAGCAGTTCTTC.